This T cell receptor beta chain was identified in a study of blood T cell repertoires in COVID-19. The wider study: Sources were T cells, B-cell-depleted T cells, or PBMCs; the material itself was cDNA or gDNA.

The V and J ends lost 6 bases and 3 bases respectively, with 15 bases between them. CDR1 LNHDA and CDR2 SQIVND come from the germline V gene (reference sequence). The CDR3 length is 14 residues. This clone was seen a handful of times. In the original workflow: For nucleated cells, counts were estimated from reference gene primer amplification. TCRdb's copy holds only in-frame clones and misses some; the assay was immunoSEQ multiplex PCR. The V and J calls and clone size are taken from that table; D and trimming were inferred from the DNA. This sample has about 300,000 clones, with roughly 88% found just once.

This receptor was identified in a woman aged 25-40 years who had recovered from COVID-19. Specimen: peripheral blood. V and J are TRBV19 and TRBJ2-7; tentatively, D is TRBD1 (5 bases). CDR3 residues: CASRGQGRRYEQYF. CDR3 nucleotides: TGTGCCAGTAGGGGCCAGGGAAGACGCTACGAGCAGTACTTC.